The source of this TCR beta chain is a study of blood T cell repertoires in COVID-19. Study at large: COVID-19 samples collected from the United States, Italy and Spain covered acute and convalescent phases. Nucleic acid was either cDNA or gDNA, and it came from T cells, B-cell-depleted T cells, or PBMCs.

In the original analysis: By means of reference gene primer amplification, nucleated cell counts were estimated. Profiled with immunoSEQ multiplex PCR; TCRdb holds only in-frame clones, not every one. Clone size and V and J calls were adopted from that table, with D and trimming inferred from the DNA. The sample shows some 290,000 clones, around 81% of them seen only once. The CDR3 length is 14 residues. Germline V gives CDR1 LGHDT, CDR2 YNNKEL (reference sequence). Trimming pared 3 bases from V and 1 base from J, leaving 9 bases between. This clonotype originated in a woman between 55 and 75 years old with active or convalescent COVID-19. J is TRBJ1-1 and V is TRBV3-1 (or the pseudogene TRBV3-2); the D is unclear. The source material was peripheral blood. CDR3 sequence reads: CASSQSDKNTEAFF. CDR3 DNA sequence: TGTGCCAGCAGCCAGTCTGACAAGAACACTGAAGCTTTCTTT.